The 16 T cell receptor beta chains given below trace back to one sample, sequenced in a study of T cell repertoires in cytomegalovirus infection (dated by TCRdb to between 2018 and 2021). Sequencing used an Illumina HiSeq 1500. TCRdb reran the public reads through fastp at Q25 and MiXCR, keeping productive beta chains. Each CDR3 protein appears once, grouped with its most common genes and DNA. The sample table shows about 740,000 distinct CDR3 sequences, and 35% to 45% are seen once. The ten largest clones add up to 2.5% to 3% of the sample. The sample was PBMCs. These receptors came from a human donor in good health (CMV status not recorded). Some clones in this sample may be carry-over from other donors' samples.

The V call is TRBV25-1, the J call TRBJ1-5; TRBD1 agrees at 7 bases. The V segment lost 3 bases and the J segment 10 bases; nucleotides outside the gene matches: 6. The germline V gene encodes CDR1 MGHDK and CDR2 SYGVNS. The CDR3 sequence is 13 residues long. This CDR3 reads CASSDRGESPQHF. The CDR3 bases are TGTGCCAGCAGTGACAGGGGGGAATCCCCCCAGCATTTT.

The chain is built from TRBV4-1 and TRBJ2-1, with TRBD2 identical over 10 bases. The CDR3 runs 16 residues. The germline gives CDR1 MGHRA, CDR2 YSYEKL. V lost 2 bases and J lost 4; bases outside the gene matches: 5. In nucleotides, the CDR3 is TGCGCCAGCAGCCAAATAAGGACTAGCGGATACAATGAGCAGTTCTTC. It translates to CASSQIRTSGYNEQFF.

The chain is built from TRBV28 and TRBJ2-7; TRBD1 aligns across 9 bases. Germline loops: CDR1 MDHEN, CDR2 SYDVKM. V lost 5 bases to trimming and J lost 10 bases; unmatched junction nucleotides: 12. The CDR3 consists of 14 residues. The chain's CDR3 is CASSAQGAPYYQYF. The CDR3 DNA reads as TGTGCCAGCAGTGCACAGGGGGCCCCCTACTATCAGTACTTC.

This sequence joins TRBV12-3 or TRBV12-4 and TRBJ2-1; a possible D gene is TRBD2 (5 bases). V gave up 2 bases and J gave up 9 bases, with 14 bases separating them. The CDR3 has 14 residues. In DNA, the CDR3 is TGTGCCAGCAGTTTAATGGTCCTAAGCGGTGAGCAGTTCTTC. Residues: CASSLMVLSGEQFF.

This CDR3 reads CASSDSLRGRGRKLFF. The CDR3 bases are TGTGCCAGCAGTGATTCCCTCAGGGGGCGAGGTCGAAAACTGTTTTTT. J is TRBJ1-4 and V is TRBV2; 8 bases line up with TRBD1. V was clipped by 3 bases and J by 10 bases; unmatched bases: 13. Per the germline V gene, CDR1 is SNHLY and CDR2 is FYNNEI. The CDR3 is 16 amino acids.

This clonotype was seen a handful of times. This chain connects TRBV10-3 to TRBJ2-1; 7 bases agree with TRBD1. V lost 8 bases, J lost 7 bases, and 14 bases stayed unmatched. This CDR3 comprises 15 residues. Germline loops: CDR1 ENHRY, CDR2 SYGVKD. The chain's CDR3 is CAIGRGEQGSNEQFF. CDR3 sequence (DNA): TGTGCCATCGGGCGTGGGGAACAGGGGTCAAATGAGCAGTTCTTC.

This rearrangement joins TRBV11-1 to TRBJ2-7, with D possibly being TRBD2 (5 bases). Looked up from germline, CDR1 is SGHAT and CDR2 is FQDESV (reference sequence). The CDR3 covers 14 residues. V lost 5 bases to trimming and J lost 1 base, with 12 bases between them. CDR3 loop: CASSRERGSYEQYF. CDR3 bases: TGTGCCAGCAGCCGGGAAAGAGGGTCCTACGAGCAGTACTTC.

CDR3 protein: CASKGRHSNQPQHF. For the CDR3, the DNA is TGTGCCAGCAAGGGCAGACATAGCAATCAGCCCCAGCATTTT. The chain combines TRBV28 with TRBJ1-5; D unclear. Germline CDR1 MDHEN, CDR2 SYDVKM. V gave up 7 bases and J gave up 0 bases, with 10 bases separating them. This CDR3 contains 14 residues.

This chain uses TRBV5-6 with TRBJ1-2; the match to TRBD1 covers 9 bases. CDR1 and CDR2 (germline): SGHDT, YYEEEE. V lost 3 bases and J lost 7; bases outside the gene matches: 4. The CDR3 spans 13 residues. CDR3 in DNA: TGTGCCAGCAGCTCGACAGGGGGAATTGGCTACACCTTC. Amino acids: CASSSTGGIGYTF. Full variable domain (remainder filled in from reference TRBV5-6 and TRBJ1-2): DAGVTQSPTHLIKTRGQQVTLRCSPKSGHDTVSWYQQALGQGPQFIFQYYEEEERQRGNFPDRFSGHQFPNYSSELNVNALLLGDSALYLCASSSTGGIGYTFGSGTRLTVV.

In this sample, this clonotype turned up a few times. The chain couples TRBV7-6 to TRBJ1-1; 8 bases map to TRBD1. V shed 5 bases and J 0 bases; nucleotides not matched to a gene: 5. Germline V gene lookup returns CDR1 SGHVS and CDR2 FNYEAQ. CDR3 length: 15 residues. The CDR3 spells CASSGTGALNTEAFF. The CDR3 nucleotides read TGTGCCAGCAGCGGGACAGGCGCCTTGAACACTGAAGCTTTCTTT.

This clonotype was recorded once. The chain has TRBV20-1 and TRBJ2-1, with a tentative D call TRBD1 (6 bases). CDR1 DFQATT and CDR2 SNEGSKA come from the germline V gene (reference sequence). V lost 6 bases to trimming and J lost 2 bases, with 14 bases between them. The CDR3 runs to 14 residues. The CDR3 DNA is TGCAGTGCCCATACAGGGAGAACCTACAATGAGCAGTTCTTC. Translating it yields CSAHTGRTYNEQFF.

The V call is TRBV7-8, the J call TRBJ2-3; D is possibly TRBD1 (6 bases). There are 15 residues in the CDR3. The germline V gene has CDR1 SGHVS and CDR2 FQNEAQ. Trimming pared 5 bases from V and 0 bases from J, leaving 12 bases between. CDR3 DNA: TGTGCCAGCAGCCCAGGGGCCCTCAGCACAGATACGCAGTATTTT. This sequence encodes CASSPGALSTDTQYF.

The J gene is TRBJ1-1, the V gene TRBV27; TRBD1 is a possible D gene (5 bases). From germline, CDR1 is MNHEY and CDR2 SMNVEV (reference sequence). The CDR3 sequence is 14 residues long. Trimming removed 4 bases at V and 4 bases at J, with 13 bases between. The DNA for the CDR3 is TGTGCCAGCAGTTACCGCAGGGATGGCACTGAAGCTTTCTTT. It codes for CASSYRRDGTEAFF.

In this sample, this clonotype turned up a few times. The chain recombines TRBV2 with TRBJ1-6; D is unresolved. The V end lost 5 bases, the J end lost 9 bases, and 14 bases lay between the germline ends. This CDR3 region has 14 residues. Germline V CDR1 and CDR2: SNHLY, FYNNEI. As DNA, the CDR3 is TGTGCCAGCAGTATCGATCTCCGCGCTTCACCCCTCCACTTT. Translation: CASSIDLRASPLHF.

This clonotype appeared many times. The V gene is TRBV7-2, the J gene TRBJ2-7; 10 nucleotides line up with TRBD2. Trimming at V came to 1 base and at J to 2 bases, leaving 5 bases not matched to a gene. Germline V gene sequence: CDR1 SGHTA, CDR2 FQGNSA. The CDR3 covers 16 residues. CDR3 in DNA: TGTGCCAGCAGCTTAGTACTAGCGGGGTCTACCTACGAGCAGTACTTC. Its translation: CASSLVLAGSTYEQYF.

This clonotype was detected only once. A much bigger clone sits one base away, suggesting this may be a read error. This chain links TRBV7-9 with TRBJ2-7; no firm D call. Germline loops: CDR1 SEHNR, CDR2 FQNEAQ (reference sequence). This CDR3 is 16 amino acids long. V gave up 0 bases and J gave up 0 bases, with 12 bases separating them. The CDR3 here is CASSLAENLNSYEQYF. CDR3 in DNA: TGTGCCAGCAGCTTAGCGGAGAATCTAAACTCCTACGAGCAGTACTTC.